One sample yielded the 8 T cell receptor beta chains listed below, sequenced in a study of cytomegalovirus exposure and HLA in healthy donors. PCR was performed using 60 Vbeta and 13 Jbeta primers. Sequencing used immunoSEQ multiplex PCR; TCRdb keeps in-frame clones, though not all of them. Among around 130,000 clones listed, around 80% were seen once. Sample: PBMCs. Receptors originate from a woman in her thirties or forties in good health and CMV-seronegative.

V gene TRBV18 combines with J gene TRBJ2-5, with D tentatively TRBD1 (6 bases). The J call is uncertain, as TRBJ2-7 better fits the DNA end. The length of the CDR3 is 12 residues. CDR1 KGHSH and CDR2 LQKENI come from the germline V gene. CDR3 DNA: TGTGCCAGCTCCCCTCGGACAGACGAGCAGTACTTC. As protein: CASSPRTDEQYF.

The rearrangement joins TRBV6-5 to TRBJ1-4; 8 nucleotides line up with TRBD1. After removal of 4 bases from V and 2 bases from J, the junction contained 3 bases not matched to a gene. CDR1 and CDR2 (germline): MNHEY, SVGAGI. CDR3 length: 15 residues. The CDR3 DNA reads as TGTGCCAGCAGTTCCTCAGGGGGCACTAATGAAAAACTGTTTTTT. The encoded protein is CASSSSGGTNEKLFF.

This clone was counted only a few times. V and J are TRBV6-1 and TRBJ1-1; D is uncertain. Trimming stripped 7 bases from V and 1 base from J, with 10 bases between. CDR1 and CDR2 (germline): MNHNS, SASEGT. The length of the CDR3 is 13 residues. The CDR3 nucleotides are TGTGCCAGCACACTGACACGGAACACTGAAGCTTTCTTT. Translating gives CASTLTRNTEAFF.

The CDR3 sequence is CASSSSRDQETQYF. The CDR3 DNA is TGTGCCAGCAGCTCCTCGAGGGACCAAGAGACCCAGTACTTC. This chain uses TRBV7-9 with TRBJ2-5; D possibly corresponds to TRBD2 (5 bases). The V end lost 4 bases, the J end lost 0 bases, and 9 bases lay between the germline ends. Per germline, CDR1 SEHNR and CDR2 FQNEAQ (reference sequence). The CDR3 runs 14 residues.

The rearrangement uses TRBV7-2 and TRBJ2-2, with D possibly matching TRBD1 (5 bases). V lost 1 base and J 7 bases, leaving 16 bases between the germline ends. CDR3 size: 16 residues. Germline assignment: CDR1 SGHTA and CDR2 FQGNSA. Here the CDR3 DNA reads TGTGCCAGCAGCTTAGTAGGGGTCAGGGTCAACGGGGAGCTGTTTTTT. Protein product: CASSLVGVRVNGELFF.

The chain joins TRBV19 to TRBJ1-5; 8 bases fit TRBD1. Germline loops: CDR1 LNHDA, CDR2 SQIVND (reference sequence). This CDR3 region has 16 residues. V trimming: 6 bases; J trimming: 3 bases; junction bases outside the gene matches: 10. In DNA form, the CDR3 reads TGTGCCAGTAGGAAAAGGACAGGGCTTAACAATCAGCCCCAGCATTTT. This translates into CASRKRTGLNNQPQHF.

This chain connects TRBV25-1 to TRBJ2-1; 7 nucleotides line up with TRBD1. The V segment lost 9 bases and the J segment 6 bases; nucleotides outside the gene matches: 14. Germline CDR1 reads MGHDK; CDR2 reads SYGVNS. The CDR3 loop spans 15 amino acids. The CDR3 sequence: CASRPGTVEGNEQFF. The CDR3 DNA sequence: TGTGCCAGTCGACCTGGGACAGTGGAAGGCAATGAGCAGTTCTTC.

J is TRBJ2-2 and V is TRBV7-3; 10 bases fit TRBD2. V lost 6 bases to trimming and J lost 3 bases; unmatched junction nucleotides: 7. This CDR3 contains 16 residues. Germline V gene lookup returns CDR1 SGHTA and CDR2 FQGTGA. CDR3 nucleotides: TGTGCCAGCAGACACCCTAGCGGGAGCGACACCGGGGAGCTGTTTTTT. As protein: CASRHPSGSDTGELFF.